Listed here are 21 T cell receptor beta chains from one sample, sequenced in a study of blood T cell repertoires in COVID-19. Only in-frame clones appear in the TCRdb table, and some are missing; sequencing was by immunoSEQ multiplex PCR. The table lists approximately 170,000 clones, about four fifths of them singletons. Sequenced material: peripheral blood. The receptors were gathered from a man between 65 and 85 years old who had recovered from COVID-19.

The V and J genes are TRBV6-2 or TRBV6-3 and TRBJ1-1; D not certain. The CDR3 contains 11 residues. CDR1 MNHEY and CDR2 SVGEGT come from the germline V gene. V was shortened by 2 bases and J by 8 bases, with 6 bases between the two germline ends. The DNA for the CDR3 is TGTGCCAGCAGTTACCCTACGGAAGCTTTCTTT. This gives the protein CASSYPTEAFF.

This clone has ten or more counts. CDR3 sequence reads: CASSQEPSGQETQYF. CDR3 coding DNA: TGTGCCAGCAGCCAAGAACCTAGCGGCCAAGAGACCCAGTACTTC. The V call is TRBV4-2, the J call TRBJ2-5, with 7 bases aligning to TRBD2. The CDR3 consists of 15 residues. Unmatched junction bases numbered 2, after V lost 0 bases and J lost 1 base. In germline, CDR1 is LGHNA, CDR2 YNFKEQ.

The gene calls are TRBV2 and TRBJ2-7; weak D call: TRBD2 (6 bases). This CDR3 is built from 16 residues. The germline V gene encodes CDR1 SNHLY and CDR2 FYNNEI. The germline V and J ends were trimmed by 0 bases and 3 bases, with 15 bases remaining between them. The CDR3 sequence is CASSEASRAGNYEQYF. The CDR3 nucleotides read TGTGCCAGCAGTGAAGCGTCCAGGGCGGGGAACTACGAGCAGTACTTC.

The chain employs TRBV6-5 and TRBJ2-7; 9 nucleotides match TRBD2. Trimming at V came to 3 bases and at J to 5 bases, leaving 11 bases not matched to a gene. The CDR3 consists of 16 residues. Germline CDR1 MNHEY, CDR2 SVGAGI. The CDR3 sequence: CASSYNDRTSDHEQYF. The CDR3 bases are TGTGCCAGCAGTTATAATGACCGGACTAGCGATCACGAGCAGTACTTC.

The chain has TRBV27 and TRBJ2-5; TRBD2 aligns across 9 bases. This CDR3 region has 18 residues. V lost 5 bases, J lost 5 bases, and 18 bases stayed unmatched. Germline V gene lookup returns CDR1 MNHEY and CDR2 SMNVEV (reference sequence). CDR3: CASSAVAGVTVGSETQYF. In DNA, the CDR3 is TGTGCCAGCAGTGCAGTAGCGGGAGTTACAGTGGGGTCCGAGACCCAGTACTTC.

The chain links TRBV7-9 to TRBJ1-2; D gene ambiguous. V lost 1 base and J lost 3, with 9 bases in between. The CDR3 sequence is 14 residues long. In germline, CDR1 is SEHNR, CDR2 FQNEAQ (reference sequence). The CDR3 region is CASSLGLRDYGYTF. The CDR3 DNA sequence: TGTGCCAGCAGCTTAGGGTTGCGGGACTATGGCTACACCTTC.

This chain connects TRBV9 to TRBJ2-2, with unresolved D. Germline values: CDR1 SGDLS, CDR2 YYNGEE. Trimming removed 4 bases from V and 5 bases from J, with 12 bases in between. CDR3 length: 14 residues. CDR3 nucleotides: TGTGCCAGCAGCCCGAGCCCAGGAACCGGGGAGCTGTTTTTT. As protein: CASSPSPGTGELFF.

The J gene is TRBJ2-1, the V gene TRBV2, with D perhaps matching TRBD2 (6 bases). The CDR3 is made up of 14 amino acids. CDR1 SNHLY and CDR2 FYNNEI come from the germline V gene. Trimming pared 7 bases from V and 3 bases from J, leaving 13 bases between. The CDR3 DNA reads TGTGCCAGCAAACGGATGCGGGACTACAATGAGCAGTTCTTC. Residues: CASKRMRDYNEQFF.

This clone was detected only once. The chain links TRBV7-2 to TRBJ1-3; D ambiguous. This CDR3 has 15 amino acids. V was trimmed by 1 base and J by 4 bases, leaving 11 bases between them. Germline assignment: CDR1 SGHTA and CDR2 FQGNSA. As DNA, the CDR3 is TGTGCCAGCAGCTTAGAGCGGGTTGTGGGAAACACCATATATTTT. Translated, it gives CASSLERVVGNTIYF.

The gene calls are TRBV5-1 and TRBJ2-1; tentatively, D is TRBD2 (6 bases). V lost 0 bases and J lost 3, with 13 bases in between. This CDR3 is built from 16 residues. Germline CDR1 reads SGHRS; CDR2 reads YFSETQ. The CDR3 DNA follows: TGCGCCAGCAGCTTGGACGGGAGCTTTATCTACAATGAGCAGTTCTTC. Translation gives CASSLDGSFIYNEQFF. Based on the CDR3 plus reference TRBV5-1 and TRBJ2-1, the full variable domain is KAGVTQTPRYLIKTRGQQVTLSCSPISGHRSVSWYQQTPGQGLQFLFEYFSETQRNKGNFPGRFSGRQFSNSRSEMNVSTLELGDSALYLCASSLDGSFIYNEQFFGPGTRLTVL.

The chain combines TRBV28 with TRBJ1-5, with TRBD1 matching 7 bases. This CDR3 has 13 residues. Germline V gene data show CDR1 as MDHEN and CDR2 as SYDVKM. The junction had 15 bases not matched to a gene; V was cut back by 7 bases and J by 15 bases. The chain's CDR3 is CASTFRGQSLGHF. The CDR3 region has the DNA TGTGCCAGCACTTTTAGGGGACAGTCCTTGGGGCATTTT.

This sequence joins TRBV7-8 and TRBJ2-4, with 9 bases lining up with TRBD1. The CDR3 sequence is 18 residues long. CDR1 SGHVS and CDR2 FQNEAQ come from the germline V gene. V lost 5 bases and J lost 5; bases outside the gene matches: 16. The DNA for the CDR3 is TGTGCCAGCAGCCCATCACCGAGGGACAGGGTGGGCCAAAACATTCAGTACTTC. Translation gives CASSPSPRDRVGQNIQYF.

The V gene is TRBV7-2, the J gene TRBJ1-1; D might be TRBD1 (5 bases). The germline CDR1 and CDR2 sequences are SGHTA and FQGNSA. The CDR3 is made up of 15 amino acids. V was trimmed by 2 bases and J by 6 bases, leaving 16 bases between them. DNA of the CDR3: TGTGCCAGCAGCTTACGGGACTCCCTTCGGGCTGAAGCTTTCTTT. It encodes CASSLRDSLRAEAFF. The entire variable domain, with the rest obtained from reference TRBV7-2 and TRBJ1-1, is as follows: GAGVSQSPSNKVTEKGKDVELRCDPISGHTALYWYRQSLGQGLEFLIYFQGNSAPDKSGLPSDRFSAERTGGSVSTLTIQRTQQEDSAVYLCASSLRDSLRAEAFFGQGTRLTVV.

V usage is TRBV5-1 and J usage is TRBJ2-7; tentative D call: TRBD2 (5 bases). The CDR3 is 16 amino acids. Trimming removed 4 bases at V and 0 bases at J, with 17 bases between. CDR1 is SGHRS, CDR2 YFSETQ, per germline. The CDR3 region is CASSPQPREISYEQYF. The CDR3 DNA reads as TGCGCCAGCAGCCCCCAACCCCGGGAAATCTCCTACGAGCAGTACTTC. Full variable domain (remainder filled in from reference TRBV5-1 and TRBJ2-7): KAGVTQTPRYLIKTRGQQVTLSCSPISGHRSVSWYQQTPGQGLQFLFEYFSETQRNKGNFPGRFSGRQFSNSRSEMNVSTLELGDSALYLCASSPQPREISYEQYFGPGTRLTVT.

The chain uses TRBV4-1 and TRBJ2-1; 14 bases agree with TRBD2. The trim removed 4 bases at V and 6 bases at J, leaving 8 bases unmatched. CDR1 is MGHRA, CDR2 YSYEKL, per germline. The length of the CDR3 is 17 residues. DNA for the CDR3: TGCGCCAGCAGCCCTCAAGGGGGGACTAGCGGGAGCAATGAGCAGTTCTTC. Amino acids: CASSPQGGTSGSNEQFF.

The chain carries TRBV7-9 and TRBJ2-1, with 10 nucleotides matching TRBD1. The CDR3 runs to 16 residues. Germline CDR1 SEHNR, CDR2 FQNEAQ (reference sequence). V dropped 5 bases and J dropped 5; count of bases not matched to a gene: 9. CDR3 nucleotide sequence: TGTGCCAGCAGCCCTACCGGGACAGGGGTTAACAATGAGCAGTTCTTC. This sequence encodes CASSPTGTGVNNEQFF.

With regard to this clone: Other DNA sequences within the sample encode an identical CDR3. The genes are TRBV9 and TRBJ2-2, with D possibly matching TRBD1 (6 bases). Germline loops: CDR1 SGDLS, CDR2 YYNGEE. The CDR3 contains 15 residues. Trimming took off 0 bases at V and 2 bases at J, with 8 bases between the two ends. Written as DNA, the CDR3 is TGTGCCAGCAGCGTAGGGGGACAAAACACCGGGGAGCTGTTTTTT. It translates to CASSVGGQNTGELFF.

V usage is TRBV3-1 (or the pseudogene TRBV3-2) and J usage is TRBJ1-1, with D perhaps matching TRBD1 (5 bases). The V and J ends lost 5 bases and 4 bases respectively, with 17 bases between them. The CDR3 covers 15 residues. Germline V gene lookup returns CDR1 LGHDT and CDR2 YNNKEL (reference sequence). For the CDR3, the DNA is TGTGCCAGCAGCTTCCGAGACAGCGGGAGCACTGAAGCTTTCTTT. Amino acid sequence: CASSFRDSGSTEAFF.

The chain links TRBV13 to TRBJ2-6; D is undetermined. The length of the CDR3 is 15 residues. CDR1 is PRHDT, CDR2 FYEKMQ, per germline (reference sequence). V was shortened by 2 bases and J by 1 base, with 6 bases between the two germline ends. The CDR3 reads CASSLPGSGANVLTF. CDR3 DNA: TGTGCCAGCAGCTTACCAGGTTCTGGGGCCAACGTCCTGACTTTC.

CDR3 sequence (DNA): TGTGCCAGCAGCTCCTCAGGGGGGAGCTTCGTCGGGGAAGCTTTCTTT. Protein product: CASSSSGGSFVGEAFF. The gene calls are TRBV7-9 and TRBJ1-1, with 7 positions matching TRBD1. The J segment lost 8 bases and the V segment lost 4 bases, leaving 16 bases of the junction unmatched. Per germline, CDR1 SEHNR and CDR2 FQNEAQ (reference sequence). The CDR3 runs 16 residues.

This chain joins TRBV10-3 and TRBJ2-5, with 9 positions matching TRBD1. The CDR3 spans 15 residues. Germline V CDR1 and CDR2: ENHRY, SYGVKD. V lost 5 bases to trimming and J lost 5 bases; unmatched junction nucleotides: 9. This CDR3 is CAISFTGTGPETQYF. CDR3 DNA sequence: TGTGCCATCAGTTTTACCGGGACAGGGCCGGAGACCCAGTACTTC.